This T cell receptor beta chain emerged from a study of cytomegalovirus exposure and HLA in healthy donors. Study details: The same platform was used for the roughly 120 validation repertoires as for the 650 to 700 first-cohort repertoires, as reported in a later analysis.

Separate from the roughly 700-subject first cohort, the roughly 120-subject validation cohort was the one that the donors belonged to. Profiled with immunoSEQ multiplex PCR; TCRdb holds only in-frame clones, not every one. This table holds tens of thousands of clones, approximately 93% found once. This CDR3 has 15 amino acids. Germline assignment: CDR1 SGHTA and CDR2 FQGNSA. The germline V and J ends were trimmed by 5 bases and 2 bases, with 15 bases remaining between them. Details on this clone: The antigen is not known.

Notes on the study in general: The tendency of first-cohort TCR clusters to co-occur in the approximately 110 validation repertoires was the finding of a later analysis. It was confirmed in vitro that a few of the CMV-associated chains were specific for CMV antigens.

This TCR was recovered from a young woman in good health and CMV-seropositive. The chain has TRBV7-2 and TRBJ1-1; D is possibly TRBD1 (6 bases). Sequencing input: PBMCs. The CDR3 region has the DNA TGTGCCAGCAGCCAAGGGGGACACCCTAACACTGAAGCTTTCTTT. Protein product: CASSQGGHPNTEAFF.